This entry is about one TCR beta chain. This entry comes from a study of blood T cell repertoires in COVID-19. Study-level background: The analysed material was cDNA or gDNA that came from T cells, B-cell-depleted T cells, or PBMCs.

Germline V gene sequence: CDR1 SGHDT, CDR2 YYEEEE. Trimming at V came to 0 bases and at J to 4 bases, leaving 12 bases not matched to a gene. This CDR3 region has 17 residues. TCRdb's table, derived via immunoSEQ multiplex PCR, lists solely in-frame clones and lacks some. Of roughly 180,000 clones listed, roughly 85% were seen once; the top ten hold 6.2%. The sequence came from a man aged 40-55 years who had recovered from COVID-19. The genes are TRBV5-6 and TRBJ1-1, with TRBD1 matching 7 bases. The material sequenced was PBMCs or T cells enriched from blood (not recorded which). Written as DNA, the CDR3 is TGTGCCAGCAGCTTGGCCCGGGGAGGCAGGGGGAGCACTGAAGCTTTCTTT. Its translation is CASSLARGGRGSTEAFF.